This T cell receptor beta chain emerged from a study of blood T cell repertoires in COVID-19. Study-wide context: The United States, Italy and Spain provided the acute and convalescent COVID-19 samples.

Per the study methods: Amplification with reference gene primers provided the estimates of nucleated cell counts. TCRdb's table, derived via immunoSEQ multiplex PCR, lists solely in-frame clones and lacks some. D and trimming come from the DNA, and the V and J calls and clone size come from that table. The sample shows 200,000 or so clones, roughly 88% of them seen only once. V shed 5 bases and J 0 bases; nucleotides not matched to a gene: 8. There are 16 residues in the CDR3. The V gene's germline CDR1 is SEHNR and CDR2 FQNEAQ (reference sequence). The V gene is TRBV7-9, the J gene TRBJ2-3; TRBD2 matches at 7 bases. Sequencing used peripheral blood. This receptor was identified in a man aged 35-49 years who had recovered from COVID-19. The CDR3 DNA reads as TGTGCCAGCAGCCCGGGGAGTAGCGGGAGCACAGATACGCAGTATTTT. Its translation is CASSPGSSGSTDTQYF.